This T cell receptor beta chain was observed in a study of blood T cell repertoires in COVID-19. Study-wide context: Samples of COVID-19 (acute and convalescent) were obtained from the United States, Italy and Spain. Sample material is recorded as cDNA or gDNA derived from T cells, B-cell-depleted T cells, or PBMCs.

Study processing details: Amplification with reference gene primers provided the estimates of nucleated cell counts. TCRdb's copy holds only in-frame clones and misses some; the assay was immunoSEQ multiplex PCR. The DNA was the basis for D and trimming; V, J and clone size are from that table. The sample yields about 95,000 clones, about 90% seen once. The J segment lost 1 base and the V segment lost 1 base, leaving 7 bases of the junction unmatched. The CDR3 runs to 17 residues. Looked up from germline, CDR1 is MGHRA and CDR2 is YSYEKL. This chain joins TRBV4-1 and TRBJ2-3; 8 bases are a match to TRBD2. The specimen sequenced was peripheral blood. This TCR came from a human donor in a cohort sampled during active COVID-19. For the CDR3, the DNA is TGCGCCAGCAGCCAAGGAGTAGGTAGCGGGGGCACAGATACGCAGTATTTT. Protein sequence: CASSQGVGSGGTDTQYF.